Here is one TCR beta chain with its context. Generated by immunoSEQ multiplex PCR, the TCRdb table keeps only in-frame clones and is missing some. The sample shows roughly 380,000 clones, about 88% of them seen only once. Germline lookup yields CDR1 SGHRS and CDR2 YFSETQ. V trimming: 0 bases; J trimming: 0 bases; junction bases outside the gene matches: 13. The CDR3 consists of 19 residues. This sample was included in a study of blood T cell repertoires in COVID-19. What was sequenced was peripheral blood. The gene calls are TRBV5-1 and TRBJ1-1; 8 bases align to TRBD1. The TCR was taken from a woman in her forties with COVID-19, enrolled during active disease. The CDR3 protein is CASSLDSDRVSLMNTEAFF. In DNA form, the CDR3 reads TGCGCCAGCAGCTTGGACTCGGACAGGGTGTCCCTCATGAACACTGAAGCTTTCTTT.